The 19 T cell receptor beta chains below were found in one sample sequenced in a study of blood T cell repertoires in COVID-19 (dated by TCRdb to the early 2020s). Library preparation used the immunoSEQ multiplex PCR assay. TCRdb took over this immuneACCESS table, retaining in-frame rearrangements with V and J assigned. Such tables are incomplete; in checked studies, under half of the missing clones stem from an unresolved V gene, and the remainder is unexplained. In this sample the table shows roughly 150,000 clones, around four fifths of which occur a single time. Together, the top ten hold about 2.1% of the sample. Sequencing was done on a sample of peripheral blood. The receptors derive from an elderly woman with acute or convalescent COVID-19.

DNA of the CDR3: TGTGCCAGCAGCTTTGGACAGGGGATAGATTATGGCTACACCTTC. Translating gives CASSFGQGIDYGYTF. The V and J genes are TRBV7-2 and TRBJ1-2, with 9 bases fitting TRBD1. After removal of 3 bases from V and 5 bases from J, the junction contained 7 bases not matched to a gene. Germline V CDR1 and CDR2: SGHTA, FQGNSA. The CDR3 contains 15 residues.

V gene TRBV5-6 combines with J gene TRBJ2-2; TRBD2 agrees at 7 bases. Germline-derived CDR1 and CDR2 are SGHDT and YYEEEE. The CDR3 runs 15 residues. V lost 5 bases and J lost 4; bases outside the gene matches: 8. This CDR3 reads CASRLGGGRTGELFF. CDR3 in DNA: TGTGCCAGCAGGCTTGGCGGGGGTCGCACCGGGGAGCTGTTTTTT.

This chain uses TRBV6-2 or TRBV6-3 with TRBJ2-6; 7 nucleotides align to TRBD1. Germline lookup yields CDR1 MNHEY and CDR2 SVGEGT. The CDR3 runs to 15 residues. V lost 4 bases, J lost 1 base, and 1 base stayed unmatched. The CDR3 DNA reads as TGTGCCAGCAGTTTCAGGGGGTCTGGGGCCAACGTCCTGACTTTC. Encoded protein: CASSFRGSGANVLTF.

This sequence joins TRBV6-2 or TRBV6-3 and TRBJ2-3; 10 positions match TRBD1. This CDR3 comprises 17 residues. The V segment lost 0 bases and the J segment 3 bases; nucleotides outside the gene matches: 6. The germline V gene has CDR1 MNHEY and CDR2 SVGEGT. CDR3 loop: CASSYSGQGRSTDTQYF. The CDR3 DNA sequence: TGTGCCAGCAGTTACTCGGGACAGGGGCGGAGTACAGATACGCAGTATTTT.

The genes are TRBV18 and TRBJ2-1; 8 positions agree with TRBD2. Germline CDR1 reads KGHSH; CDR2 reads LQKENI. After removal of 0 bases from V and 10 bases from J, the junction contained 11 bases not matched to a gene. CDR3 size: 16 residues. The CDR3 loop reads CASSPPGLAGAGEQFF. The CDR3 coding sequence is TGTGCCAGCTCACCACCGGGGCTAGCGGGCGCGGGGGAGCAGTTCTTC. Based on the CDR3 plus reference TRBV18 and TRBJ2-1, the full variable domain is NAGVMQNPRHLVRRRGQEARLRCSPMKGHSHVYWYRQLPEEGLKFMVYLQKENIIDESGMPKERFSAEFPKEGPSILRIQQVVRGDSAAYFCASSPPGLAGAGEQFFGPGTRLTVL.

The chain has TRBV20-1 and TRBJ1-1, with D unresolved. Trimming pared 3 bases from V and 2 bases from J, leaving 10 bases between. Germline V CDR1 and CDR2: DFQATT, SNEGSKA (reference sequence). The CDR3 is 13 amino acids. In nucleotides, the CDR3 is TGCAGTGCTAGTACAACGGGAAACACTGAAGCTTTCTTT. Translating it yields CSASTTGNTEAFF.

This clone occurred a few times. The rearrangement links TRBV27 to TRBJ2-5; D possibly corresponds to TRBD1 (5 bases). The ends were cut back, 3 bases at V and 1 base at J, with 6 bases in the middle. The CDR3 has 13 amino acids. From germline, CDR1 is MNHEY and CDR2 SMNVEV (reference sequence). CDR3 coding DNA: TGTGCCAGCAGTTTTCAGGGCCAAGAGACCCAGTACTTC. It yields the protein CASSFQGQETQYF.

The CDR3 nucleotides read TGTGCCAGCAGCCCCAGGGGTACTAACTATGGCTACACCTTC. Its translation: CASSPRGTNYGYTF. This sequence joins TRBV5-4 and TRBJ1-2; a weak D match, TRBD1 (6 bases). The germline gives CDR1 SGHNT, CDR2 YYREEE (reference sequence). The CDR3 is 14 amino acids. V gave up 4 bases and J gave up 0 bases, with 10 bases separating them.

The chain carries TRBV6-5 and TRBJ1-4, with D unresolved. This CDR3 spans 13 amino acids. V lost 3 bases, J lost 5 bases, and 7 bases lay in between. Germline V CDR1 and CDR2: MNHEY, SVGAGI. As DNA, the CDR3 is TGTGCCAGCAGTTATCGGGGAAATGAAAAACTGTTTTTT. It codes for CASSYRGNEKLFF.

V usage is TRBV3-1 (or the pseudogene TRBV3-2) and J usage is TRBJ2-7; no clear D. The CDR3 is made up of 15 amino acids. The ends were cut back, 1 base at V and 2 bases at J, with 12 bases in the middle. Germline V gene data show CDR1 as LGHDT and CDR2 as YNNKEL (reference sequence). The CDR3 is CASSQVAATPYEQYF. CDR3 nucleotide sequence: TGTGCCAGCAGCCAAGTCGCGGCTACTCCCTACGAGCAGTACTTC.

The CDR3, as DNA: TGTGCCACCAGTGACTCCCTCTCGGGGGAGACCCAGTACTTC. Amino acid sequence: CATSDSLSGETQYF. The gene calls are TRBV24-1 and TRBJ2-5; D might be TRBD2 (5 bases). Germline V gene sequence: CDR1 KGHDR, CDR2 SFDVKD. Deletions cut 4 bases from V and 5 bases from J, with 13 bases between. The CDR3 has 14 amino acids.

This rearrangement joins TRBV7-9 to TRBJ2-3, with 13 bases aligning to TRBD2. The trim removed 4 bases at V and 4 bases at J, leaving 8 bases unmatched. The CDR3 loop spans 17 amino acids. The germline gives CDR1 SEHNR, CDR2 FQNEAQ (reference sequence). The CDR3 region has the DNA TGTGCCAGCAGCTCCTGGACTAGCGGGAGTCGCGCAGATACGCAGTATTTT. Protein sequence: CASSSWTSGSRADTQYF.

The count of this clone is one. The chain combines TRBV5-1 with TRBJ2-1; 9 bases line up with TRBD2. The CDR3 length is 16 residues. CDR1 SGHRS and CDR2 YFSETQ come from the germline V gene. The trim removed 5 bases at V and 4 bases at J, leaving 10 bases unmatched. CDR3 in DNA: TGCGCCAGCAGTAATCAAGGACTAGCGCGTTACAATGAGCAGTTCTTC. It encodes CASSNQGLARYNEQFF. Filled out from reference TRBV5-1 and TRBJ2-1, the complete variable domain reads KAGVTQTPRYLIKTRGQQVTLSCSPISGHRSVSWYQQTPGQGLQFLFEYFSETQRNKGNFPGRFSGRQFSNSRSEMNVSTLELGDSALYLCASSNQGLARYNEQFFGPGTRLTVL.

This clone turned up a few times. CDR3: CASSSPVSRNTEAFF. CDR3 DNA: TGTGCCAGCAGTTCCCCCGTCTCTCGGAACACTGAAGCTTTCTTT. The chain joins TRBV27 to TRBJ1-1; the D is unclear. The CDR3 is 15 amino acids. V shed 4 bases and J shed 1 base, with 13 bases lying between them. Germline values: CDR1 MNHEY, CDR2 SMNVEV (reference sequence).

The V call is TRBV29-1, the J call TRBJ2-7, with 7 positions matching TRBD2. CDR3 length: 15 residues. The germline V gene encodes CDR1 SQVTM and CDR2 ANQGSEA. The V segment lost 6 bases and the J segment 4 bases; nucleotides outside the gene matches: 15. This CDR3 is CSVQETGLAEYEQYF. As DNA, the CDR3 is TGCAGCGTACAGGAAACTGGCCTAGCGGAATACGAGCAGTACTTC.

V is TRBV4-3 and J is TRBJ2-7; D perhaps matches TRBD1 (5 bases). The germline CDR1 and CDR2 sequences are LGHNA and YSLEER. CDR3 length: 16 amino acids. V was cut by 3 bases and J by 2 bases, with 17 bases left in between. The CDR3 DNA is TGCGCCAGCAGCCAGAAAGCGAAGACAGACCCCTACGAGCAGTACTTC. Its protein product is CASSQKAKTDPYEQYF.

The CDR3 DNA follows: TGTGCCAGCAGCCGCCAAGGCAGGATCTATAATTCACCCCTCCACTTT. Its protein is CASSRQGRIYNSPLHF. This rearrangement joins TRBV27 to TRBJ1-6; D is uncertain. Per germline, CDR1 MNHEY and CDR2 SMNVEV (reference sequence). V was trimmed by 6 bases and J by 3 bases, leaving 15 bases between them. The CDR3 length is 16 residues.

DNA of the CDR3: TGTGCCAGCAGCTTATCCCCCCGCGATGAGCAGTTCTTC. Encoded protein: CASSLSPRDEQFF. The gene calls are TRBV5-4 and TRBJ2-1; no definite D call. Germline loops: CDR1 SGHNT, CDR2 YYREEE (reference sequence). V was cut by 2 bases and J by 8 bases, with 11 bases left in between. The CDR3 has 13 residues.

The V and J genes are TRBV5-1 and TRBJ1-2, with a tentative D call TRBD1 (6 bases). The CDR3 spans 13 residues. Trimming cost V 4 bases and J 8 bases, with 15 bases left between them. CDR1 is SGHRS and CDR2 is YFSETQ in the germline V gene. CDR3 loop: CASSNTTGRGYTF. The CDR3 DNA sequence: TGCGCCAGCAGCAATACGACAGGTCGCGGCTACACCTTC.